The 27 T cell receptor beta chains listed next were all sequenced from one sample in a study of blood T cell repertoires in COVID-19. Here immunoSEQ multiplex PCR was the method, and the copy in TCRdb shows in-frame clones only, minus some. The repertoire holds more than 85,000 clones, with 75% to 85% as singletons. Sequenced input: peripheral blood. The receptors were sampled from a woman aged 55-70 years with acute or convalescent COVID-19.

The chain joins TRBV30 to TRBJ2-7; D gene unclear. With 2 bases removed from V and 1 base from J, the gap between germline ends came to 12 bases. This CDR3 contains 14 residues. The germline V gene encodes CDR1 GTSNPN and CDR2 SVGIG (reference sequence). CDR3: CAWSSKWASYEQYF. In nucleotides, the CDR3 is TGTGCCTGGAGTAGTAAATGGGCGTCCTACGAGCAGTACTTC.

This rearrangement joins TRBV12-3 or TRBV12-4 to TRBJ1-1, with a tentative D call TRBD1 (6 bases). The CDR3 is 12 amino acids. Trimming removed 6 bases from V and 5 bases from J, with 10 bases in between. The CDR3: CASRNRVTEAFF. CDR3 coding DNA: TGTGCCAGCAGAAACAGGGTTACTGAAGCTTTCTTT.

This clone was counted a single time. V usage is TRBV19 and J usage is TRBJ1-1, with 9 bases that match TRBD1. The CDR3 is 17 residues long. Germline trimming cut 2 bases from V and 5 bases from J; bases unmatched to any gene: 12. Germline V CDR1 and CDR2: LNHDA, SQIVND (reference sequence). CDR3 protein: CASSITPSQGAQTEAFF. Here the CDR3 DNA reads TGTGCCAGTAGTATAACCCCCTCACAGGGGGCGCAAACTGAAGCTTTCTTT.

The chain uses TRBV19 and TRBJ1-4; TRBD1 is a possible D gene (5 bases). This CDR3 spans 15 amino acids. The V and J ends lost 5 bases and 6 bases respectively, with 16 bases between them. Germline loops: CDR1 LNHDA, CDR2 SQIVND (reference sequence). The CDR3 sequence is CASSRSRGSHEKLFF. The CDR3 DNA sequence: TGTGCCAGTAGTCGAAGTCGGGGGTCGCATGAAAAACTGTTTTTT. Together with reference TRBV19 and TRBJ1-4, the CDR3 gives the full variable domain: DGGITQSPKYLFRKEGQNVTLSCEQNLNHDAMYWYRQDPGQGLRLIYYSQIVNDFQKGDIAEGYSVSREKKESFPLTVTSAQKNPTAFYLCASSRSRGSHEKLFFGSGTQLSVL.

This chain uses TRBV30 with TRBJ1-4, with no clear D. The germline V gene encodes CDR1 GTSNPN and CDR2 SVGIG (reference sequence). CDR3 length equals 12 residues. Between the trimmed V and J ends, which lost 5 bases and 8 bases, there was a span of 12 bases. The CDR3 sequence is CAWWRPAEKLFF. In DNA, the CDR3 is TGTGCCTGGTGGCGGCCAGCCGAAAAACTGTTTTTT.

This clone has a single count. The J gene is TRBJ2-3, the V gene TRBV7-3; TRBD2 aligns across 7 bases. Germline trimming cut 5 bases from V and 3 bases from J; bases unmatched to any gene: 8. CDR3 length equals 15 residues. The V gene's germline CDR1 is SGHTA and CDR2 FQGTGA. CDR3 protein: CASSLVSGVTDTQYF. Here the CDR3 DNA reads TGTGCCAGCAGCCTGGTGAGCGGGGTGACAGATACGCAGTATTTT. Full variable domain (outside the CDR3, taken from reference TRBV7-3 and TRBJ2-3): GAGVSQTPSNKVTEKGKYVELRCDPISGHTALYWYRQSLGQGPEFLIYFQGTGAADDSGLPNDRFFAVRPEGSVSTLKIQRTERGDSAVYLCASSLVSGVTDTQYFGPGTRLTVL.

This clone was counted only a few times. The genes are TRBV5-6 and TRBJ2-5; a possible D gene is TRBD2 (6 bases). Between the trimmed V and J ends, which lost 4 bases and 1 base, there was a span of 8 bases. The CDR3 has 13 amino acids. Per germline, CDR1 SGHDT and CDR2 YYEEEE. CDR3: CASSRLGQETQYF. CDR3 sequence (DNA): TGTGCCAGCAGCAGACTAGGCCAAGAGACCCAGTACTTC.

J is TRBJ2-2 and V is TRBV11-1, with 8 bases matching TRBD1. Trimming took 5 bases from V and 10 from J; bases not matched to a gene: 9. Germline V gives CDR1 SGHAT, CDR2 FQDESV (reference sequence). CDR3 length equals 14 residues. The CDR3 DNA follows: TGTGCCAGCAGCCTGGGGACAGGCGGTCAGGAGCTGTTTTTT. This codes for CASSLGTGGQELFF.

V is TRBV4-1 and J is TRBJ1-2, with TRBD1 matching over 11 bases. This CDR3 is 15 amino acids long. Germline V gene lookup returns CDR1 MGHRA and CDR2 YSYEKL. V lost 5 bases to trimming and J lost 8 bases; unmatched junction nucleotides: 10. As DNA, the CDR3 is TGCGCCAGCAGCTCACCGGGACAGGGGGATCGCGGCTACACCTTC. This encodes CASSSPGQGDRGYTF.

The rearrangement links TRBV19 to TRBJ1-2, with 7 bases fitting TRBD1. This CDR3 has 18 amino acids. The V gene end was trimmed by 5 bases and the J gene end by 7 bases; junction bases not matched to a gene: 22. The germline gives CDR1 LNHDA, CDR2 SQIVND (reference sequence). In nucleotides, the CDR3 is TGTGCCAGTAGTGAACGACAGGGACCCATACTCCTATCGGGTGGCTACACCTTC. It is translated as CASSERQGPILLSGGYTF.

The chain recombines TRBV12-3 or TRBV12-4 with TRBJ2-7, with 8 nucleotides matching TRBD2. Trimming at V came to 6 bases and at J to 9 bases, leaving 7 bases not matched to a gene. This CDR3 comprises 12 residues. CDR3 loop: CASRYGGDRQYF. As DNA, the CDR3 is TGTGCCAGCAGATACGGGGGGGATAGGCAGTACTTC.

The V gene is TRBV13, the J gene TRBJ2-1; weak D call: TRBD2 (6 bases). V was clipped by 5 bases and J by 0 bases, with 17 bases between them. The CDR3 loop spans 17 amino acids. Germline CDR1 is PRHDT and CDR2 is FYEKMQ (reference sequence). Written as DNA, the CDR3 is TGTGCCAGCAGCACAGCTCGGGACTGGAGCTCCTACAATGAGCAGTTCTTC. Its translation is CASSTARDWSSYNEQFF. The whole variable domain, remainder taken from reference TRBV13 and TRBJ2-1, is AAGVIQSPRHLIKEKRETATLKCYPIPRHDTVYWYQQGPGQDPQFLISFYEKMQSDKGSIPDRFSAQQFSDYHSELNMSSLELGDSALYFCASSTARDWSSYNEQFFGPGTRLTVL.

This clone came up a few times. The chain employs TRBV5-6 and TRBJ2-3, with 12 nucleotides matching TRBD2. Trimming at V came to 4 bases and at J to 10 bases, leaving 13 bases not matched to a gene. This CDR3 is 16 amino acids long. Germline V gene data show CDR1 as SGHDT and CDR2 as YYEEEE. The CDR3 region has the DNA TGTGCCAGCAGCCCCTTATGGGGGACTAGCGGGTCTGCGCAGTATTTT. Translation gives CASSPLWGTSGSAQYF.

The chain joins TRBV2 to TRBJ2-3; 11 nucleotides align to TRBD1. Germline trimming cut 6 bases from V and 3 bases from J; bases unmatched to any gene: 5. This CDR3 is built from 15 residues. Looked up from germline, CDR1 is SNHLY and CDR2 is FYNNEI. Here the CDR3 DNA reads TGTGCCAGCAGAATAGGACAGGGGGCAACAGATACGCAGTATTTT. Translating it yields CASRIGQGATDTQYF.

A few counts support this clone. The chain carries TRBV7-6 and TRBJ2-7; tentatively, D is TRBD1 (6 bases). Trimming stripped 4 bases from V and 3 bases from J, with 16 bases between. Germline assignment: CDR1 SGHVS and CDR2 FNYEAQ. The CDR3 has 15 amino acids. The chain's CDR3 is CASSSPITGNYEQYF. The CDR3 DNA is TGTGCCAGCAGCTCGCCAATTACAGGGAACTACGAGCAGTACTTC.

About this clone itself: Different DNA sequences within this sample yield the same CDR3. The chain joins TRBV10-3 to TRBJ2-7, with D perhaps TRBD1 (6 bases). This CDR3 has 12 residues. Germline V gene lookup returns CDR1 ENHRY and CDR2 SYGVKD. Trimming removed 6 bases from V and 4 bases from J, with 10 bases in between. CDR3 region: CAIREDSYEQYF. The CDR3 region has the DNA TGTGCCATCAGGGAGGACAGTTACGAGCAGTACTTC.

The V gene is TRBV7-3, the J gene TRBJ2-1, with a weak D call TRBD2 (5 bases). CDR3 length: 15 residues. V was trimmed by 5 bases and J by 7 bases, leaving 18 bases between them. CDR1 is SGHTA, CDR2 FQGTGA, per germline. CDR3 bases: TGTGCCAGCAGCCCTTACGGAGAGGGTGTAAATGAGCAGTTCTTC. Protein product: CASSPYGEGVNEQFF.

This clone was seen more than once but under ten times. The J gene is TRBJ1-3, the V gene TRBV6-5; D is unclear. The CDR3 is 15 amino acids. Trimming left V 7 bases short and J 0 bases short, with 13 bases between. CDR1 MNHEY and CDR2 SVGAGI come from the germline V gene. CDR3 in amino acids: CASTRESFSGNTIYF. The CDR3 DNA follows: TGTGCCAGCACCCGGGAGTCCTTCTCTGGAAACACCATATATTTT.

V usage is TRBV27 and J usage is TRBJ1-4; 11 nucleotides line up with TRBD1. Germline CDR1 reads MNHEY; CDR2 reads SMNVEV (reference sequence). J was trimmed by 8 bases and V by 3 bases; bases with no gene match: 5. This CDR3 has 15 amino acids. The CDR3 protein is CASSFMDRGREKLFF. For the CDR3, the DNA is TGTGCCAGCAGTTTCATGGACAGGGGGCGAGAAAAACTGTTTTTT.

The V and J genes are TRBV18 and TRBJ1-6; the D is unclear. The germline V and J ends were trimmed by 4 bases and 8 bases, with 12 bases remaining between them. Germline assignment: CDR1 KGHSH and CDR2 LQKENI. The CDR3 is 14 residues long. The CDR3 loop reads CASSQEGMDSPLHF. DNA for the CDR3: TGTGCCAGCTCACAGGAGGGTATGGATTCACCCCTCCACTTT.

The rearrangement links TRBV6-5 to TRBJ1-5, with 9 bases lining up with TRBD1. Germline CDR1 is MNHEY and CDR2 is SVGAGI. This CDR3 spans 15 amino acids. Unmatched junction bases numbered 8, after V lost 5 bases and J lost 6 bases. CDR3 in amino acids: CASSQGQGMGQPQHF. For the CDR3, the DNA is TGTGCCAGCAGTCAGGGACAGGGTATGGGTCAGCCCCAGCATTTT.

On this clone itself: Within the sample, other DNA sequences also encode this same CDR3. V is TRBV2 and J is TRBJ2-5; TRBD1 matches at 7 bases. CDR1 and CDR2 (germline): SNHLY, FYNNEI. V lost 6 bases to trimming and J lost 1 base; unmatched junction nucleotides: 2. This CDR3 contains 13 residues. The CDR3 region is CASRGQTQETQYF. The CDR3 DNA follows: TGTGCCAGCAGGGGACAGACCCAAGAGACCCAGTACTTC.

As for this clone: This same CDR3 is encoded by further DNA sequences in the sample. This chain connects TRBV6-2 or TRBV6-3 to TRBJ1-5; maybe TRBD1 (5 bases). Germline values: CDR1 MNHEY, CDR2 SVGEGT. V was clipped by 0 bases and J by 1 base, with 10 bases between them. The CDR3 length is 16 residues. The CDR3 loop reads CASSYSGALSNQPQHF. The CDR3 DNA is TGTGCCAGCAGTTACTCAGGGGCCCTGAGCAATCAGCCCCAGCATTTT.

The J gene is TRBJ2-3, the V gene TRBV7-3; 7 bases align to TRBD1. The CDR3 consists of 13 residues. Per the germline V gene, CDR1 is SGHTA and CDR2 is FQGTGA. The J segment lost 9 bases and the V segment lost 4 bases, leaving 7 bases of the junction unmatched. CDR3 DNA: TGTGCCAGCAGCTCGACAGGGAAGGGGACGCAGTATTTT. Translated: CASSSTGKGTQYF.

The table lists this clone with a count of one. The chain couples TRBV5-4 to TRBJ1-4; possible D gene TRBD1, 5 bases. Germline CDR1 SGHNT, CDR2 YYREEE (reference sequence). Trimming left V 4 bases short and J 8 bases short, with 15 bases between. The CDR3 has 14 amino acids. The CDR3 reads CASSPGGYREKLFF. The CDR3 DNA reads TGTGCCAGCAGCCCCGGGGGGTACAGGGAAAAACTGTTTTTT.

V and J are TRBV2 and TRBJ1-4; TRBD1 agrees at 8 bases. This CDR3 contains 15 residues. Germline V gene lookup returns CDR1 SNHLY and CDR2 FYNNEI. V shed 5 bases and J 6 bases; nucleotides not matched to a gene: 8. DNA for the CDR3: TGTGCCAGCAGTCGTTCCCAGGGGGCGGATGAAAAACTGTTTTTT. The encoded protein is CASSRSQGADEKLFF.

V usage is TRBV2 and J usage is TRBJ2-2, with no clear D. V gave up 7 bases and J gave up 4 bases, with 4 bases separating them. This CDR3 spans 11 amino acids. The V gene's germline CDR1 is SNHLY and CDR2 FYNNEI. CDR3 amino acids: CASTRTGELFF. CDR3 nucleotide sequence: TGTGCCAGCACCCGCACCGGGGAGCTGTTTTTT.